This entry lists 15 T cell receptor beta chains sequenced from one sample in a study of blood T cells in healthy people across ages. Sample-barcoded 5' priming and a J-beta primer mix drove a second PCR of roughly 6 to 12 cycles. TCRdb reanalysed the 5' RACE reads using MiXCR and keeps one entry per CDR3 protein. This sample has roughly 800,000 distinct CDR3 sequences, with 55% to 75% found just once. The sample consisted of blood. Receptors were obtained from a young man in good health.

J is TRBJ2-3 and V is TRBV7-2; TRBD2 aligns across 9 bases. The germline CDR1 and CDR2 sequences are SGHTA and FQGNSA. Trimming took 5 bases from V and 0 from J; bases not matched to a gene: 6. The CDR3 loop spans 16 amino acids. The CDR3 spells CASSARLAASTDTQYF. The CDR3, as DNA: TGTGCCAGCAGCGCTAGACTAGCGGCTAGCACAGATACGCAGTATTTT.

This chain links TRBV27 with TRBJ2-7; 7 bases are shared with TRBD1. Germline CDR1 is MNHEY and CDR2 is SMNVEV (reference sequence). The CDR3 has 15 residues. With V trimmed by 0 bases and J by 3 bases, 5 bases remained unmatched. CDR3 DNA: TGTGCCAGCAGTTTATCGGGGCAGGGGGACTACGAGCAGTACTTC. It encodes CASSLSGQGDYEQYF.

Regarding this clonotype: Germline and junction disagree at one end, which may indicate a read error. V gene TRBV6-1 combines with J gene TRBJ2-1, with no clear D. Germline CDR1 is MNHNS and CDR2 is SASEGT. The length of the CDR3 is 17 residues. CDR3 nucleotide sequence: TGTGCCAGTAGTGAAGACCGCCGGACGCCCTCCTACAATGAGCAGTTCTTC. Protein: CASSEDRRTPSYNEQFF.

The rearrangement uses TRBV5-1 and TRBJ2-7, with 8 bases aligning to TRBD1. The germline V gene has CDR1 SGHRS and CDR2 YFSETQ. V lost 4 bases to trimming and J lost 1 base; unmatched junction nucleotides: 7. The CDR3 length is 15 residues. The DNA for the CDR3 is TGCGCCAGCAGCCAGGACAGGGTCCCTTCCTACGAGCAGTACTTC. As protein: CASSQDRVPSYEQYF.

This clonotype was seen a handful of times. V gene TRBV7-9 combines with J gene TRBJ2-5; 8 nucleotides match TRBD1. V lost 0 bases and J lost 11; bases outside the gene matches: 8. This CDR3 contains 14 residues. The germline gives CDR1 SEHNR, CDR2 FQNEAQ (reference sequence). This CDR3 reads CASSLAAQTGEQYF. DNA for the CDR3: TGTGCCAGCAGCTTAGCGGCTCAGACAGGGGAGCAGTACTTC.

For the CDR3, the DNA is TGTGCCAGCAAGAGGGGCGAGGAAGAGACCCAGTACTTC. It translates to CASKRGEEETQYF. This rearrangement joins TRBV2 to TRBJ2-7; D could derive from TRBD1 or TRBD2 (5 bases each). The J call may not be correct, given that the DNA end is closer to TRBJ2-5. CDR1 and CDR2 from the germline V gene are SNHLY and FYNNEI. The CDR3 has 13 residues.

This rearrangement joins TRBV2 to TRBJ2-7; tentative D call: TRBD2 (5 bases). V was cut by 3 bases and J by 1 base, with 16 bases left in between. Per the germline V gene, CDR1 is SNHLY and CDR2 is FYNNEI. This CDR3 has 16 residues. CDR3: CASSDGEGIGSYEQYF. CDR3 coding DNA: TGTGCCAGCAGTGACGGTGAGGGAATAGGTTCCTACGAGCAGTACTTC.

This clonotype was picked up a small number of times. This chain connects TRBV6-5 to TRBJ2-1; no clear D. From germline, CDR1 is MNHEY and CDR2 SVGAGI. V gave up 2 bases and J gave up 9 bases, with 11 bases separating them. CDR3 length: 13 residues. The CDR3 region has the DNA TGTGCCAGCAGTTACAGTGAGGAGCTTGAGCAGTTCTTC. It encodes CASSYSEELEQFF.

This chain joins TRBV20-1 and TRBJ2-7; D not resolved. Germline CDR1 DFQATT, CDR2 SNEGSKA (reference sequence). This CDR3 comprises 11 residues. V lost 1 base, J lost 3 bases, and 4 bases lay in between. This chain's CDR3 is CSARVLYEQYF. DNA for the CDR3: TGCAGTGCTAGAGTTCTCTACGAGCAGTACTTC.

The rearrangement links TRBV20-1 to TRBJ2-7; TRBD2 matches 8 bases. V shed 5 bases and J 2 bases; nucleotides not matched to a gene: 8. This CDR3 region has 14 residues. Germline CDR1 DFQATT, CDR2 SNEGSKA (reference sequence). In DNA form, the CDR3 reads TGCAGTGCTGACGGGGGGGCGGGTGCCTACGAGCAGTACTTC. Translation: CSADGGAGAYEQYF.

The chain recombines TRBV19 with TRBJ2-7; D is uncertain. V was pared by 4 bases and J by 0 bases, with 13 bases between. This CDR3 is built from 15 residues. CDR1 is LNHDA, CDR2 SQIVND, per germline (reference sequence). The CDR3 DNA sequence: TGTGCCAGTAGTACTCAGACGGGCCGCTCCTACGAGCAGTACTTC. This sequence encodes CASSTQTGRSYEQYF.

The CDR3 sequence is CASSQTWIADEQFF. CDR3 sequence (DNA): TGTGCCAGCAGCCAAACTTGGATAGCCGATGAGCAGTTCTTC. The V and J genes are TRBV3-1 and TRBJ2-1; no definite D call. CDR1 LGHDT and CDR2 YNNKEL come from the germline V gene (reference sequence). Trimming took off 2 bases at V and 8 bases at J, with 13 bases between the two ends. The CDR3 runs 14 residues.

The CDR3 nucleotides are TGCAGTGCTAGAAAACAGGGGGGGATGGACATTCAGTACTTC. This sequence encodes CSARKQGGMDIQYF. V is TRBV20-1 and J is TRBJ2-4, with a possible D match to TRBD1 (8 bases). The CDR3 spans 14 residues. V was shortened by 2 bases and J by 8 bases, with 16 bases between the two germline ends. Germline V CDR1 and CDR2: DFQATT, SNEGSKA (reference sequence).

The chain uses TRBV9 and TRBJ2-1, with D perhaps matching TRBD1 (6 bases). Trimming took off 0 bases at V and 0 bases at J, with 13 bases between the two ends. Germline CDR1 is SGDLS and CDR2 is YYNGEE. This CDR3 has 17 residues. CDR3 amino acids: CASSVGRQASSYNEQFF. In DNA form, the CDR3 reads TGTGCCAGCAGCGTAGGGAGACAGGCGTCCTCCTACAATGAGCAGTTCTTC.

The chain employs TRBV12-5 and TRBJ2-5; possible D gene TRBD2, 5 bases. The CDR3 runs 15 residues. The V gene's germline CDR1 is LGHNT and CDR2 FRNRAP. Trimming pared 5 bases from V and 5 bases from J, leaving 18 bases between. The CDR3 DNA sequence: TGTGCTAGTGGTCCCGAGGACTCTCCTCGGGAGACCCAGTACTTC. It specifies CASGPEDSPRETQYF.